This T cell receptor (beta chain) derives from a study of shared clonotypes between healthy human individuals. Each cell subset's genomic DNA was divided evenly among several immunoSEQ plates. Measured with immunoSEQ multiplex PCR; TCRdb has only the in-frame clones, and not every one. Here the sample spans more than 550,000 clones, over 60% being singletons. Findings and limits, study-wide: The naive CD4 repertoires of several donors were compared, and around 5% of clonotypes were shared.

Germline V gives CDR1 SGHNT, CDR2 YYREEE (reference sequence). The CDR3 consists of 15 residues. V trimming: 4 bases; J trimming: 5 bases; junction bases outside the gene matches: 11. As for this clone: Antigen specificity is unknown.

This receptor was identified in a woman aged 25 to 39 in good health. This rearrangement joins TRBV5-4 to TRBJ2-7; 8 bases fit TRBD2. The sample consisted of memory CD4+ T cells sorted from blood. As to subset: CD45RA-negative fraction. The CDR3 loop reads CASSPQTGGFDEQYF. CDR3 nucleotide sequence: TGTGCCAGCAGCCCCCAAACGGGAGGGTTCGACGAGCAGTACTTC. Variable domain in full (rest from reference TRBV5-4 and TRBJ2-7): ETGVTQSPTHLIKTRGQQVTLRCSSQSGHNTVSWYQQALGQGPQFIFQYYREEENGRGNFPPRFSGLQFPNYSSELNVNALELDDSALYLCASSPQTGGFDEQYFGPGTRLTVT.